The T cell receptor beta chain under discussion was sequenced for a study of blood T cell repertoires in COVID-19. Study-wide background: Donors in the United States, Italy and Spain gave samples during acute or convalescent COVID-19. T cells, B-cell-depleted T cells, or PBMCs supplied cDNA or gDNA.

Germline V lookup: CDR1 LGHDT, CDR2 YNNKEL (reference sequence). J lost 6 bases, V lost 0 bases, and 3 bases had no gene match. This CDR3 spans 16 amino acids. Original data processing: The assay estimated nucleated cells by amplifying reference gene primers. Some clones are missing from TCRdb's copy, which holds only in-frame ones; the method was immunoSEQ multiplex PCR. V, J and clone size are those of that table, while D and trimming were read from the DNA. The table has 83,000 or so clones, around 80% seen once. This clone was recorded only once. Sequences were obtained from peripheral blood. This sequence joins TRBV3-1 (or the pseudogene TRBV3-2) and TRBJ1-6; 9 bases fit TRBD1. This TCR came from a human donor in a cohort sampled during active COVID-19. The CDR3 bases are TGTGCCAGCAGCCAAGATCGGGACAGGGTTAATTCACCCCTCCACTTT. This translates into CASSQDRDRVNSPLHF.